By frequency in the sample, the clone carrying this T cell receptor beta chain is medium-sized. This entry comes from a study of sequential checkpoint blockade in melanoma. Background on the study: Arm A got nivolumab then ipilimumab; arm B the reverse, 1:1. Each arm's sequence ended with maintenance nivolumab.

The V gene's germline CDR1 is MNHEY and CDR2 SVGAGI. Trimming shortened V by 0 bases and J by 0 bases, and 11 bases separated the two germline ends. The CDR3 is made up of 16 amino acids. Here immunoSEQ multiplex PCR was the method, and the copy in TCRdb shows in-frame clones only, minus some. The table records approximately 18,000 clones, just under 75% of them present only once. Treatment defined: randomized to nivolumab then ipilimumab (arm A) or the reverse (arm B). DNA-damaging chemotherapy had not been given to any patient beforehand. Sorted cells were live CD3+CD8+, lacking CD19 and CD56, from PBMCs.

V gene TRBV6-5 combines with J gene TRBJ1-2; D ambiguous. The sequence derives from a human donor with melanoma. Here the sequenced sample was CD8+ T cells sorted from blood (inferred from file names), taken from a patient given nivolumab and ipilimumab in sequence. The CDR3 reads CASSYSVAGTNYGYTF. In DNA form, the CDR3 reads TGTGCCAGCAGTTACTCCGTGGCCGGGACTAACTATGGCTACACCTTC.